This T cell receptor (beta chain) stems from a study of blood T cell repertoires in COVID-19. At the level of the study: From the United States, Italy and Spain came samples of acute and convalescent COVID-19.

Authors' analysis steps: Nucleated cell counts were estimated from reference gene primer amplification. This table comes from immunoSEQ multiplex PCR, and its TCRdb copy is limited to in-frame clones, with some not included. From that table come the V and J calls and clone size; the DNA was used to work out D and trimming. The data show some 380,000 clones, approximately 86% seen once. Trimming left V 1 base short and J 2 bases short, with 5 bases between. The germline V gene encodes CDR1 KGHSH and CDR2 LQKENI. This CDR3 is 13 amino acids long. This clone has only a few counts. The same CDR3 arises from other DNA sequences in this sample as well.

The J gene is TRBJ2-5, the V gene TRBV18, with D perhaps TRBD2 (5 bases). Input material: PBMCs or T cells enriched from blood (not recorded which). This clonotype was sampled from a woman aged 35 to 49 with acute COVID-19. In DNA, the CDR3 is TGTGCCAGCTCACCACGAGGGCAAGAGACCCAGTACTTC. This codes for CASSPRGQETQYF.